This T cell receptor (beta chain) came from a study of blood T cell repertoires in COVID-19 (dated by TCRdb to the early 2020s). In the study overall: Samples from collaborators originated in the United States, Italy and Spain and spanned both the acute and convalescent phases of COVID-19. The prospective study material was composed of cDNA or gDNA derived from T cells, B-cell-depleted T cells, or PBMCs. Deeply sampled blood TCRbeta repertoires from subjects exposed to, actively infected with, or recovered from COVID-19 were included in the dataset. A freely available public database, intended as a resource for researchers studying the immune response to SARS-CoV-2, is where the repertoires were released. Samples came from the ongoing ImmuneRACE study (first 160 participants) plus 1,254 subjects from 6 global collaborators. A de-identified subject ID, COVID-19 status, age in years and sex were almost always included in the sample metadata. Where HLA class I and class II types were available, the types were taken from metadata supplied by the sample provider, not from assay-based typing.

Collaborating institutions collected whole blood in K2EDTA tubes following their own protocols. For TCRbeta analysis, collaborators shipped samples as frozen whole blood, isolated PBMCs, or DNA extracted from either of those sample types. The full study reports these points: The quantity of clinical and demographic metadata differed by source and by participant and was supplied without curation.

About this clone itself: The clone's antigen remains unknown. No base quality values were provided; no much bigger clone lies one nucleotide off.

Between the V and J ends, shortened by 7 bases and 4 bases respectively, the junction contains 18 bases. CDR1 and CDR2 (MNHEY, SVGEGT) derive from the germline V gene. From the cysteine through the phenylalanine, the CDR3 covers 15 amino acids. CDR3 DNA is the only sequence kept; it has 45 bases, read in frame from the first base. TCRbeta CDR3 regions were amplified from genomic DNA using the immunoSEQ Assay, a bias-controlled multiplex PCR. Concerning the study's data processing: The number of nucleated cells in each sample was estimated from the amplification of reference gene primers within the assay. To quantify the absolute abundance of each unique TCRbeta CDR3 rearrangement, sequence reads were collapsed and filtered. Productive Simpson clonality was computed per sample as the square root of Simpson's diversity index over productive rearrangements. TCRdb took this table from immuneACCESS and kept in-frame rearrangements with V and J called. Such tables lack part of the clones; where checked against another copy, unresolved V genes explain under half of the gap, and the rest is unexplained. The DNA was the basis for D and trimming; V, J and clone size are from that table. Across this sample there are approximately 210,000 clones, with about 85% seen only once. The top ten hold roughly 0.69% of the sample.

Here the chain combines TRBV6-2 or TRBV6-3 and TRBJ2-3; possibly the D gene is TRBD2, per 6 matching bases. The clonotype originates from a man in his forties with acute or convalescent COVID-19. Sequencing was performed on peripheral blood. The CDR3 has the sequence CASTPMGTSPDTQYF. The sequenced DNA: TGTGCCAGCACCCCGATGGGAACTAGCCCAGATACGCAGTATTTT.